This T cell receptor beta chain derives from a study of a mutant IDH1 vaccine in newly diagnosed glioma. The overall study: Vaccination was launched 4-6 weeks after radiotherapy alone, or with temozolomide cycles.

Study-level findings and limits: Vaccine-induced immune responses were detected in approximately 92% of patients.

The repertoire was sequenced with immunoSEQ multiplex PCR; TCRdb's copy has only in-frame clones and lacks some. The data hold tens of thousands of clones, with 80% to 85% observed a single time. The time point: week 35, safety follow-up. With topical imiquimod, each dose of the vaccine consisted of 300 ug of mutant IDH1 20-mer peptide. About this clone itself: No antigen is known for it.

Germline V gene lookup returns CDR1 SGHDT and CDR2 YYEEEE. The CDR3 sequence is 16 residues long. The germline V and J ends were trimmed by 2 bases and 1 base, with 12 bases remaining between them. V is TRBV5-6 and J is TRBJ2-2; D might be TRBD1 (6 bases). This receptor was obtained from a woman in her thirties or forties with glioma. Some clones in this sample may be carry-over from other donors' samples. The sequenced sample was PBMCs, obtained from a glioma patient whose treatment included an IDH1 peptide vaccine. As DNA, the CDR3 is TGTGCCAGCAGCTTTGGGGGCCTCGGGAACACCGGGGAGCTGTTTTTT. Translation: CASSFGGLGNTGELFF.